These 10 T cell receptor beta chains originate from one sample sequenced in a study of blood T cell repertoires in COVID-19. Using immunoSEQ multiplex PCR, the repertoire was profiled, and TCRdb retains in-frame clones only, with some absent. The sample comprises about 240,000 clones, approximately 80% of which are singletons, and approximately 9.4% rests with the top ten. Source material: peripheral blood. Receptor source: a woman aged 80 or over with acute or convalescent COVID-19.

This clone was picked up a small number of times. The J gene is TRBJ1-5, the V gene TRBV15; the match to TRBD1 covers 8 bases. This CDR3 is built from 15 residues. V gave up 1 base and J gave up 7 bases; unmatched junction bases: 6. Germline CDR1 reads LNHNV; CDR2 reads YYDKDF (reference sequence). The CDR3 nucleotides read TGTGCCACCAGCAGAGTCACAGGGGGAATCCAGCCCCAGCATTTT. Amino acid sequence: CATSRVTGGIQPQHF.

This sequence joins TRBV5-1 and TRBJ1-6; TRBD1 might be the D (6 bases). Germline CDR1 and CDR2: SGHRS and YFSETQ. V was shortened by 0 bases and J by 10 bases, with 14 bases between the two germline ends. This CDR3 has 15 residues. Here the CDR3 reads CASSLVAGVESPLHF. The CDR3 nucleotides are TGCGCCAGCAGCTTGGTGGCAGGGGTAGAGTCACCCCTCCACTTT.

The chain carries TRBV11-2 and TRBJ1-4; 8 bases map to TRBD1. Germline V lookup: CDR1 SGHAT, CDR2 FQNNGV. The CDR3 spans 16 residues. After removal of 6 bases from V and 0 bases from J, the junction contained 6 bases not matched to a gene. In nucleotides, the CDR3 is TGTGCCAGCAGGGTGGGACAGGTAGCAACTAATGAAAAACTGTTTTTT. Its protein is CASRVGQVATNEKLFF.

V is TRBV28 and J is TRBJ2-7; D unresolved. Trimming pared 7 bases from V and 3 bases from J, leaving 7 bases between. Germline CDR1 reads MDHEN; CDR2 reads SYDVKM. The CDR3 is 11 amino acids. CDR3 loop: CASTSGYEQYF. CDR3 sequence (DNA): TGTGCCAGCACCTCCGGCTACGAGCAGTACTTC.

V and J are TRBV27 and TRBJ1-5; 10 nucleotides agree with TRBD1. Germline CDR1 reads MNHEY; CDR2 reads SMNVEV (reference sequence). The CDR3 covers 18 residues. V shed 5 bases, J shed 1 base, and the junction held 11 bases outside the gene matches. The CDR3 protein is CASSPGQGLGLSNQPQHF. DNA of the CDR3: TGTGCCAGCAGTCCGGGACAGGGGCTTGGATTAAGCAATCAGCCCCAGCATTTT.

The CDR3 DNA reads as TGTGCCAGCAGGGCGGGGGGGAGTTCCTACGAGCAGTACTTC. Protein: CASRAGGSSYEQYF. The chain recombines TRBV7-8 with TRBJ2-7; 9 nucleotides agree with TRBD2. Germline lookup yields CDR1 SGHVS and CDR2 FQNEAQ. This CDR3 has 14 amino acids. V shed 6 bases and J 1 base; nucleotides not matched to a gene: 4.

A single count supports this clone. This chain connects TRBV12-5 to TRBJ1-4; the D is unclear. This CDR3 region has 14 residues. The ends were cut back, 6 bases at V and 6 bases at J, with 14 bases in the middle. From germline, CDR1 is LGHNT and CDR2 FRNRAP. CDR3 loop: CASGNGLKDEKLFF. The CDR3 bases are TGTGCTAGTGGCAATGGACTGAAAGATGAAAAACTGTTTTTT.

This chain links TRBV11-2 with TRBJ2-7, with D unclear. Germline V CDR1 and CDR2: SGHAT, FQNNGV. Trimming shortened V by 5 bases and J by 4 bases, and 12 bases separated the two germline ends. The CDR3 is 13 residues long. Written as DNA, the CDR3 is TGTGCCAGCAGCAAACCGACGGAGTACGAGCAGTACTTC. Translation gives CASSKPTEYEQYF.

V and J are TRBV19 and TRBJ1-5; 7 nucleotides match TRBD1. V shed 7 bases and J 2 bases; nucleotides not matched to a gene: 14. The CDR3 contains 17 residues. The germline CDR1 and CDR2 sequences are LNHDA and SQIVND (reference sequence). This CDR3 is CASIKTDSDRGNQPQHF. The CDR3 DNA sequence: TGTGCCAGTATCAAAACGGACAGCGACAGGGGCAATCAGCCCCAGCATTTT.

The chain couples TRBV3-1 (or the pseudogene TRBV3-2) to TRBJ2-6, with 7 bases identical to TRBD1. This CDR3 is 17 amino acids long. CDR1 and CDR2 from the germline V gene are LGHDT and YNNKEL (reference sequence). The ends lost 4 bases at V and 0 bases at J; junction bases unmatched: 6. CDR3 in DNA: TGTGCCAGCAGCCGTACGGGACAGTTCTCTGGGGCCAACGTCCTGACTTTC. It yields the protein CASSRTGQFSGANVLTF.